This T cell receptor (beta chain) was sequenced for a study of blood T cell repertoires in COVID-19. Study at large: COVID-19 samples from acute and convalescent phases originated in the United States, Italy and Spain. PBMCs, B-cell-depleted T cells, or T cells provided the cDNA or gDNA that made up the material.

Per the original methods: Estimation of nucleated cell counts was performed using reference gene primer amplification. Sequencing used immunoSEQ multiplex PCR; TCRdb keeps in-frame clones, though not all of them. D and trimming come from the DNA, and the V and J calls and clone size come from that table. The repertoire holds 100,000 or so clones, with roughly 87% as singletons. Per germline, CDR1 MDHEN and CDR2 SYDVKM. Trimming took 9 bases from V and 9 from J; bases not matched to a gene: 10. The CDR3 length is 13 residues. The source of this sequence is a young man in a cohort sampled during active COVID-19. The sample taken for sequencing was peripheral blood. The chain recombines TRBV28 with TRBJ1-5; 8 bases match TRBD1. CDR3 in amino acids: CASQGQVGSPQHF. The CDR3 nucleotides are TGTGCCAGTCAGGGACAGGTTGGATCGCCCCAGCATTTT.